This T cell receptor beta chain was found in a study of blood T cell repertoires in COVID-19. This table comes from immunoSEQ multiplex PCR, and its TCRdb copy is limited to in-frame clones, with some not included. The top ten clones hold more than 25% of a sample with about 120,000 clones, 80% to 90% of them seen once. Trimming left V 4 bases short and J 0 bases short, with 12 bases between. Germline V gives CDR1 SGDLS, CDR2 YYNGEE. CDR3 length equals 15 residues. This chain joins TRBV9 and TRBJ2-3; D is perhaps TRBD2 (6 bases). The clonotype was recovered from a woman aged 70 to 79 with acute or convalescent COVID-19. Sequences were obtained from peripheral blood. CDR3 residues: CASSTSGTSTDTQYF. The CDR3 DNA reads TGTGCCAGCAGCACCTCCGGGACTAGCACAGATACGCAGTATTTT.